Included here is one TCR beta chain sequence, with context. What it recognizes is unknown. The germline gives CDR1 SGDLS, CDR2 YYNGEE. The ends lost 2 bases at V and 4 bases at J; junction bases unmatched: 4. CDR3 length equals 15 residues. The time point is: peripheral blood 6 weeks after treatment start. These data belong to a study of PD-L1 blockade in urothelial cancer. In the study overall: Atezolizumab (1,200 mg intravenously every 3 weeks) began in the mid-2010s for patients. The median number of T cells present in blood samples was about 140,000. Study findings and constraints: Below-median pretreatment blood TCR clonality was associated with improved progression-free and overall survival.

The method was immunoSEQ multiplex PCR; TCRdb's version includes in-frame clones alone and lacks a portion of them. The repertoire includes approximately 120,000 clones, about 83% of them detected once, and 2.4% sits in the top ten. The material was PBMCs, obtained around atezolizumab (anti-PD-L1) treatment. This receptor was obtained from a man aged 50 to 59 with urothelial cancer. The chain combines TRBV9 with TRBJ2-1; 9 nucleotides agree with TRBD2. CDR3 amino acids: CASSVSGSGYNEQFF. The CDR3 nucleotides are TGTGCCAGCAGCGTTAGCGGGAGTGGGTACAATGAGCAGTTCTTC.